The TCR beta chain described here comes from a study of OX40 agonist ivuxolimab in advanced cancers. Study-wide context: Ivuxolimab was a fully human IgG2 agonistic monoclonal antibody targeting the costimulatory receptor OX40 (CD134). Intravenous ivuxolimab was administered to patients every 2 weeks at six dose levels: 0.01, 0.1, 0.3, 1.5, 3 and 10 mg/kg. Of the 50 to 55 dose-escalation patients, hepatocellular carcinoma was present in approximately 20, melanoma in around 15, renal cell carcinoma in 9 and head and neck cancer in 9. The dose-escalation cohort was around 84% male with a mean age of around 62 years, ranging from roughly 20 to 80. Patients were allowed to have had prior anti-PD-1, anti-PD-L1 or anti-CTLA-4 therapy, and 30% to 40% of the dose-escalation patients had previously received checkpoint inhibitors. Three dose-escalation patients achieved partial responses, one with hepatocellular carcinoma and two with cutaneous melanoma. Peripheral TCRbeta sequencing aimed to test whether ivuxolimab altered TCR sequence diversity and caused clonal T-cell expansion. The paper reports the monotherapy dose-escalation portion (N of about 56 patients) of the phase I ivuxolimab trial. Study-wide conclusions, independent of this receptor: At doses of 0.1 to 3.0 mg/kg, clonal expansion of both CD4+ and CD8+ blood T cells was observed from baseline to week 6. Low levels of normalized T-cell clonal expansion were also seen in some nonresponding patients. After ivuxolimab, more expanded clones were found on average in CD8+ T cells than in CD4+ T cells. The antigen specificity of the clonally expanded peripheral T cells was not determined. Partial responders in the 0.1-3.0 mg/kg groups had among the lowest normalized peripheral clonal expansion, especially among CD8+ T cells.

Trimming removed 7 bases from V and 5 bases from J, leaving 15 bases between the germline ends. Measured from the cysteine to the phenylalanine, the CDR3 is 14 residues long. CDR3 DNA is the only sequence kept; it has 42 bases, read in frame from the first base. Based on the germline V gene (reference sequence), the CDR1 and CDR2 sequences are MNHEY and SMNVEV. Genomic DNA was isolated from the sorted cells so that the TCRbeta CDR3 region could be sequenced. The immunoSEQ Assay was used for sequencing of TCRbeta CDR3 regions. The table was pulled from immuneACCESS by TCRdb, which kept in-frame rearrangements only. Such tables lose some clones; where checked, under half of the loss comes from unresolved V genes, and the rest has no known cause. Within this sample are 55,000 to 70,000 clones, with 70% to 90% of them counted one time only. About 0.8% of the sample is taken by the ten largest. The trial excluded patients who had a history of autoimmune disease or were on systemic immunosuppression. Peripheral blood for TCR sequencing was drawn from every dose cohort at baseline, at cycle 4 day 1 and at cycle 7 day 1. The samples were drawn from a first-in-human, open-label, multicenter phase I dose-escalation trial of ivuxolimab. Adults with locally advanced or metastatic melanoma, renal cell, hepatocellular, or head and neck squamous cell carcinoma were enrolled in the trial. Before TCR sequencing, CD4+ and CD8+ T cells were separately sorted from peripheral blood.

This clone was picked up a small number of times. The antigen it binds to is not known. No qualities accompany the bases; no much larger clone lies one base away. The receptor's source is an adult with an advanced solid tumor such as melanoma, head and neck, liver or kidney cancer. Recombination joined TRBV27 with TRBJ2-1; tentative D gene TRBD2, with 7 bases matching. The sequencing used CD4+ or CD8+ T cells sorted from blood, collected in a trial of the OX40 agonist ivuxolimab. The CDR3 reads as follows: CASNRGGDNNEQFF. The nucleotide sequence is TGTGCCAGCAATCGGGGAGGGGACAACAATGAGCAGTTCTTC.